This T cell receptor beta chain was retrieved from a study of T cells in Graves' hyperthyroidism and ophthalmopathy. A few counts support this clonotype. What it recognizes is unknown. Just one base apart from a much larger clone, this may be a read error. Diagnosis relied on clinical symptoms, serum thyroxine and TRAb, thyroid ultrasound and orbital computed tomography. Fresh peripheral blood, around 9.3 ml of it, supplied the PBMCs. RNA transcripts provided the source from which TCR beta CDR3 regions were amplified. When the TCR CDR3 underwent first-round RT-PCR, the HTBI primer set was used. TCRdb reprocessed the multiplex PCR reads with MiXCR, giving one entry per CDR3 protein. Of 500,000 to 750,000 distinct CDR3 sequences listed, around 14% are singletons. The germline CDR1 and CDR2 sequences are KGHDR and SFDVKD. This CDR3 contains 17 residues. Whole-study findings and limits: Within blood appeared most thyroid clonotypes that had expanded above 0.001.

The rearrangement uses TRBV24-1 and TRBJ2-5; 11 nucleotides match TRBD1. This receptor was obtained from a woman aged 18-35 years with Graves' ophthalmopathy. Material: blood. In DNA, the CDR3 is TGTGCCACCAGTGATTTCTCTCGTGGGACAGGGGGAGAGGCCCAGTACTTC. Protein: CATSDFSRGTGGEAQYF.